These 24 T cell receptor beta chains were sequenced from one sample in a study of identifying expanded T cells in peripheral blood. Profiling relied on immunoSEQ multiplex PCR, and the TCRdb table lists in-frame clones only, not all of them. The data show around 100,000 clones, around 88% seen once. Specimen: blood. Receptors were obtained from a person aged 18-70 years in good health.

The chain uses TRBV19 and TRBJ1-5; TRBD1 matches 7 bases. V lost 4 bases and J lost 2; bases outside the gene matches: 2. Germline-derived CDR1 and CDR2 are LNHDA and SQIVND (reference sequence). This CDR3 has 14 amino acids. The CDR3 region is CASSRDRRNQPQHF. In nucleotides, the CDR3 is TGTGCCAGTAGTAGGGACAGACGCAATCAGCCCCAGCATTTT. Combining the CDR3 with reference TRBV19 and TRBJ1-5 gives the whole variable domain DGGITQSPKYLFRKEGQNVTLSCEQNLNHDAMYWYRQDPGQGLRLIYYSQIVNDFQKGDIAEGYSVSREKKESFPLTVTSAQKNPTAFYLCASSRDRRNQPQHFGDGTRLSIL.

The chain links TRBV18 to TRBJ2-1; 10 bases map to TRBD2. Germline lookup yields CDR1 KGHSH and CDR2 LQKENI. The CDR3 extends over 18 amino acids. J was trimmed by 0 bases and V by 6 bases; bases with no gene match: 11. DNA for the CDR3: TGTGCCAGCTCCCCTAGCGGGGGACTATTAAACTCCTACAATGAGCAGTTCTTC. Translated, it gives CASSPSGGLLNSYNEQFF.

The J gene is TRBJ2-7, the V gene TRBV5-8; 7 bases map to TRBD1. CDR1 is SGHTS, CDR2 YDEGEE, per germline. V was clipped by 2 bases and J by 0 bases; unmatched bases: 8. The CDR3 consists of 16 residues. CDR3 DNA: TGTGCCAGCAGCTTTCGGACAGGTTATTTCTCCTACGAGCAGTACTTC. It encodes CASSFRTGYFSYEQYF.

The V and J genes are TRBV19 and TRBJ2-5; D unresolved. This CDR3 spans 13 amino acids. Trimming took off 1 base at V and 2 bases at J, with 5 bases between the two ends. Germline CDR1 reads LNHDA; CDR2 reads SQIVND (reference sequence). The CDR3 here is CASSIGPQETQYF. The CDR3 DNA reads as TGTGCCAGTAGTATAGGTCCTCAAGAGACCCAGTACTTC.

V is TRBV5-4 and J is TRBJ1-1, with D perhaps matching TRBD1 (5 bases). V lost 0 bases and J lost 5, with 14 bases in between. Germline lookup yields CDR1 SGHNT and CDR2 YYREEE (reference sequence). This CDR3 spans 15 amino acids. The DNA for the CDR3 is TGTGCCAGCAGCTTGGTGCTCCCCGGGGCGACTGAAGCTTTCTTT. Protein sequence: CASSLVLPGATEAFF.

V and J are TRBV5-6 and TRBJ2-5; TRBD2 matches 13 bases. Unmatched junction bases numbered 4, after V lost 0 bases and J lost 5 bases. The V gene's germline CDR1 is SGHDT and CDR2 YYEEEE. The CDR3 totals 16 residues. CDR3 nucleotides: TGTGCCAGCAGCTTGGCGACTAGCGGGGGGTTGGAGACCCAGTACTTC. As protein: CASSLATSGGLETQYF.

The rearrangement uses TRBV30 and TRBJ2-1; D may be TRBD2 (5 bases). From germline, CDR1 is GTSNPN and CDR2 SVGIG (reference sequence). V shed 5 bases and J shed 1 base, with 21 bases lying between them. The CDR3 consists of 17 residues. CDR3 in amino acids: CAWYKPRSGSSYNEQFF. The DNA for the CDR3 is TGTGCCTGGTACAAACCCCGTTCGGGGTCTTCCTACAATGAGCAGTTCTTC.

This chain links TRBV7-6 with TRBJ2-5; TRBD2 aligns across 8 bases. The CDR3 is 13 amino acids. Per the germline V gene, CDR1 is SGHVS and CDR2 is FNYEAQ. V gave up 5 bases and J gave up 7 bases; unmatched junction bases: 6. The CDR3 sequence is CASSRIGGATQYF. CDR3 in DNA: TGTGCCAGCAGCCGTATCGGGGGGGCGACCCAGTACTTC.

This clone was counted once. In the same sample, other DNA sequences code for this CDR3. The chain has TRBV5-1 and TRBJ1-5; a weak D match, TRBD1 (5 bases). V was trimmed by 2 bases and J by 0 bases, leaving 9 bases between them. CDR1 and CDR2 from the germline V gene are SGHRS and YFSETQ. The CDR3 has 15 amino acids. This chain's CDR3 is CASSLDSYSNQPQHF. DNA of the CDR3: TGCGCCAGCAGCTTAGACAGTTATAGCAATCAGCCCCAGCATTTT.

The CDR3 nucleotides read TGTGCCAGCAGCCCTGGGGGGGGGCGCAGCAATCAGCCCCAGCATTTT. The encoded protein is CASSPGGGRSNQPQHF. This chain joins TRBV7-9 and TRBJ1-5, with D maybe TRBD1 (6 bases). The V gene's germline CDR1 is SEHNR and CDR2 FQNEAQ (reference sequence). Trimming pared 5 bases from V and 1 base from J, leaving 15 bases between. This CDR3 has 16 amino acids.

A few counts support this clone. This chain joins TRBV27 and TRBJ1-2; a weak D match, TRBD1 (6 bases). The CDR3 is 16 amino acids. V shed 5 bases and J shed 7 bases, with 23 bases lying between them. Per germline, CDR1 MNHEY and CDR2 SMNVEV (reference sequence). The CDR3 loop reads CASSTDAGQPRGGYTF. The CDR3 DNA is TGTGCCAGCAGTACAGACGCGGGACAACCAAGGGGTGGCTACACCTTC.

The rearrangement links TRBV5-4 to TRBJ1-2, with 11 bases that match TRBD1. The CDR3 loop spans 15 amino acids. V lost 4 bases to trimming and J lost 0 bases; unmatched junction nucleotides: 2. Germline CDR1 reads SGHNT; CDR2 reads YYREEE (reference sequence). CDR3 DNA sequence: TGTGCCAGCAGCCAGGACAGGGGGCCTAACTATGGCTACACCTTC. Translated: CASSQDRGPNYGYTF.

The chain combines TRBV5-1 with TRBJ2-1, with TRBD2 identical over 14 bases. With V trimmed by 4 bases and J by 6 bases, 3 bases remained unmatched. The CDR3 loop spans 15 amino acids. The germline V gene has CDR1 SGHRS and CDR2 YFSETQ. The CDR3 reads CASSRTSGGFNEQFF. CDR3 nucleotide sequence: TGCGCCAGCAGCCGGACTAGCGGGGGGTTCAATGAGCAGTTCTTC.

This clone was detected once. The genes are TRBV7-9 and TRBJ1-2; a possible D gene is TRBD1 (5 bases). The V and J ends lost 1 base and 5 bases respectively, with 14 bases between them. This CDR3 is built from 15 residues. CDR1 and CDR2 from the germline V gene are SEHNR and FQNEAQ (reference sequence). The CDR3 here is CASSLGAGLRYGYTF. As DNA, the CDR3 is TGTGCCAGCAGCTTAGGTGCAGGGCTGAGGTATGGCTACACCTTC.

In its sample, this clone was seen once. The V gene is TRBV27, the J gene TRBJ1-2, with TRBD1 as a possible D gene (5 bases). Germline CDR1 reads MNHEY; CDR2 reads SMNVEV (reference sequence). Trimming left V 6 bases short and J 8 bases short, with 10 bases between. The CDR3 consists of 11 residues. This chain's CDR3 is CASSGPGGYTF. The CDR3 nucleotides read TGTGCCAGCAGCGGCCCAGGGGGCTACACCTTC.

J is TRBJ1-2 and V is TRBV11-2, with 9 bases fitting TRBD1. The V gene end was trimmed by 5 bases and the J gene end by 4 bases; junction bases not matched to a gene: 8. CDR1 is SGHAT and CDR2 is FQNNGV in the germline V gene. The CDR3 has 15 residues. In nucleotides, the CDR3 is TGTGCCAGCAGCGTCAACACAGGGGGCGGCTATGGCTACACCTTC. Amino acid sequence: CASSVNTGGGYGYTF.

In its sample, this clone ranks as medium-sized. This rearrangement joins TRBV6-4 to TRBJ2-3, with 11 bases identical to TRBD2. The CDR3 spans 16 residues. Germline loops: CDR1 MRHNA, CDR2 SNTAGT. Trimming at V came to 3 bases and at J to 0 bases, leaving 2 bases not matched to a gene. CDR3 DNA sequence: TGTGCCAGCAGTGAGACTAGCGGGGAGAGCACAGATACGCAGTATTTT. Amino acid sequence: CASSETSGESTDTQYF.

The chain links TRBV5-1 to TRBJ2-1; D may be TRBD2 (6 bases). The CDR3 length is 18 residues. Looked up from germline, CDR1 is SGHRS and CDR2 is YFSETQ. V was trimmed by 4 bases and J by 4 bases, leaving 24 bases between them. The CDR3 DNA reads as TGCGCCAGCAGCCAGTCCAATATGGCGGGGCCAACGTACAATGAGCAGTTCTTC. As protein: CASSQSNMAGPTYNEQFF. Complete variable domain (other parts from reference TRBV5-1 and TRBJ2-1): KAGVTQTPRYLIKTRGQQVTLSCSPISGHRSVSWYQQTPGQGLQFLFEYFSETQRNKGNFPGRFSGRQFSNSRSEMNVSTLELGDSALYLCASSQSNMAGPTYNEQFFGPGTRLTVL.

V gene TRBV10-3 combines with J gene TRBJ2-7; D is possibly TRBD2 (5 bases). From germline, CDR1 is ENHRY and CDR2 SYGVKD. The ends were cut back, 4 bases at V and 5 bases at J, with 9 bases in the middle. This CDR3 contains 12 residues. The CDR3 DNA is TGTGCCATCAGTGGGTCGGAGGACGAGCAGTACTTC. Protein: CAISGSEDEQYF.

The chain carries TRBV4-3 and TRBJ2-7; possibly TRBD2 for D (5 bases). V lost 2 bases, J lost 2 bases, and 16 bases lay in between. This CDR3 comprises 16 residues. Germline V CDR1 and CDR2: LGHNA, YSLEER. CDR3 DNA: TGCGCCAGCAGCCAACCACCCTCAAGGGAGCCCTACGAGCAGTACTTC. Amino acids: CASSQPPSREPYEQYF.

This sequence joins TRBV5-1 and TRBJ1-5; D uncertain. V lost 0 bases and J lost 4, with 11 bases in between. The CDR3 runs to 15 residues. The germline gives CDR1 SGHRS, CDR2 YFSETQ. CDR3 nucleotide sequence: TGCGCCAGCAGCTTGGAGCCACACAGTAATCAGCCCCAGCATTTT. It is translated as CASSLEPHSNQPQHF.

The V call is TRBV5-4, the J call TRBJ1-1, with D hard to call. The CDR3 runs 15 residues. V was shortened by 4 bases and J by 5 bases, with 18 bases between the two germline ends. Germline V gene data show CDR1 as SGHNT and CDR2 as YYREEE (reference sequence). CDR3 bases: TGTGCCAGCAGCCAATCGGCGTCCCGGCCAACTGAAGCTTTCTTT. Its translation is CASSQSASRPTEAFF.

The chain has TRBV5-4 and TRBJ1-6; the match to TRBD1 covers 11 bases. The germline gives CDR1 SGHNT, CDR2 YYREEE (reference sequence). CDR3 length: 16 residues. With V trimmed by 4 bases and J by 6 bases, 6 bases remained unmatched. As DNA, the CDR3 is TGTGCCAGCAGCGCCAGGACAGGGGGCGGTAATTCACCCCTCCACTTT. Protein sequence: CASSARTGGGNSPLHF.

This chain joins TRBV6-5 and TRBJ1-6; the D gene is possibly TRBD1 (6 bases). The CDR3 contains 16 residues. Germline V gene lookup returns CDR1 MNHEY and CDR2 SVGAGI. Trimming cost V 0 bases and J 10 bases, with 16 bases left between them. The CDR3 sequence: CASSYSYRVSQSPLHF. The DNA of the CDR3 is TGTGCCAGCAGTTACTCCTACAGGGTATCACAGTCACCCCTCCACTTT.